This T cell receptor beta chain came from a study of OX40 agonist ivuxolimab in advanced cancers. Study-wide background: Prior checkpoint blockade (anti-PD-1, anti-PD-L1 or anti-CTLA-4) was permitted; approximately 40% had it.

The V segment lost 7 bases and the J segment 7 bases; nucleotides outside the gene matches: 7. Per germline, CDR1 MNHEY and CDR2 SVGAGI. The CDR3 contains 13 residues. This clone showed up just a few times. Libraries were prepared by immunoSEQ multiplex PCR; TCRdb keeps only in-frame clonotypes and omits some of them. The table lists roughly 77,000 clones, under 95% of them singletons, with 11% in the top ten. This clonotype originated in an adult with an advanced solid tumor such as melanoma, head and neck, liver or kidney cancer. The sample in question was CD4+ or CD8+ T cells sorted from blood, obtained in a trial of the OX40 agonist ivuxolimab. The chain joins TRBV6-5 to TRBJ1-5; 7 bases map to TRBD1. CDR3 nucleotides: TGTGCCAGCAAGGAGGGGGCAGGGCAGCCCCAGCATTTT. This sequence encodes CASKEGAGQPQHF.